This TCR beta chain is drawn from a study of control samples from healthy donors and cancer patients (dated by TCRdb to 2018 to 2021). As concerns this clone: Its specific antigen is unknown. No per-base quality is available; no much larger clone lies one base away.

Inclusive of the bounding cysteine and phenylalanine, the CDR3 is 15 residues long. The sequence is cut down to CDR3 DNA, 45 bases in frame from base 1. From a lookup of the germline V gene (reference sequence), CDR1 and CDR2 are LNHDA and SQIVND. Relative to germline, V is 3 bases shorter and J is 4 bases shorter, with 13 bases between their ends. Preparation of the library involved the immunoSEQ multiplex PCR assay. The immuneACCESS repertoire file appears here via TCRdb, limited to in-frame rearrangements. These files lack a portion of the clones; in checked studies, under half of the deficit traces to unresolved V genes, and the cause of the others is not known. The sample records around 170,000 clones, around nine tenths of which are singletons. Approximately 1.4% of the sample is held by the ten biggest clonotypes.

Sequences were obtained from blood. The rearranged chain carries TRBV19 and TRBJ2-1; a tentative D match to TRBD1 spans 6 bases. The receptor's source is a man aged 30-40 years in good health. The CDR3 reads CASSMSGRGYNEQFF. In nucleotide form, the sequence is TGTGCCAGTAGTATGTCGGGAAGGGGGTACAATGAGCAGTTCTTC.